The TCR beta chain under discussion was sequenced for a study of blood T cell repertoires in COVID-19 (dated by TCRdb to 2018 to 2021). Notes on the research overall: Samples covering the acute and convalescent phases of COVID-19 were provided by collaborators in the United States, Italy and Spain. The prospective study material was composed of cDNA or gDNA derived from T cells, B-cell-depleted T cells, or PBMCs. Where HLA class I and class II types were available, the types were taken from metadata supplied by the sample provider, not from assay-based typing. The repertoires were released in a freely available public database meant as a resource for research on the immune response to SARS-CoV-2. Deeply sampled blood TCRbeta repertoires from subjects exposed to, actively infected with, or recovered from COVID-19 were included in the dataset. Samples were obtained from the ongoing ImmuneRACE study (first 160 participants) and from 1,254 subjects provided by 6 global collaborators. The sample metadata nearly always contained a de-identified subject ID, COVID-19 status, age in years and sex.

As for this clone: The antigen it recognizes is unknown. Base qualities are missing; no much larger clone stands one base away.

Participants in the prospective study were enrolled through a virtual design, were aged about 18 to 90 years, and lived in about 25 United States geographic areas. To assign participants to cohorts, the prospective study relied on clinical history that participants themselves reported in a screening survey and a study questionnaire. ImmuneRACE Cohort 3 recovered participants were defined by two consecutive negative NP/OP PCR tests, healthcare professional clearance, or symptom resolution. Mobile phlebotomists in the prospective study collected whole blood, serum and a nasopharyngeal or oropharyngeal swab from every participant. Over an approximately 2-month period, participants in the prospective study had the option of providing additional blood draws and questionnaires. Blood samples from the prospective study were shipped frozen or at room temperature prior to DNA extraction. The immunoSEQ Assay, a bias-controlled multiplex PCR, was used to amplify TCRbeta CDR3 regions from genomic DNA. The authors processed their data as follows. The number of nucleated cells in each sample was estimated from the amplification of reference gene primers within the assay. To quantify the absolute abundance of each unique TCRbeta CDR3 rearrangement, sequence reads were collapsed and filtered. For each sample, productive Simpson clonality was calculated by taking the square root of Simpson's diversity index across productive rearrangements. Drawn from immuneACCESS, this table holds only the in-frame rearrangements with V and J called that TCRdb kept. Clones are partly lost; checked studies trace under half to an unresolved V gene and leave the rest unexplained. V and J calls and clone size follow that table, whereas D and trimming were derived from the DNA. Here the sample has 200,000 to 250,000 clones; roughly 80% occur a single time. The ten top clones hold about 1.8% of the sample.

The CDR3 goes from the cysteine to the phenylalanine over 15 residues. Here the CDR3 DNA is all that survives: 45 bases in frame from base 1. The germline V gene (reference sequence) yields SGHKS for CDR1 and YYEKEE for CDR2. Trimmed from V: 4 bases; trimmed from J: 7 bases; junction bases lacking a gene match: 10. Summary of the overall study and its limitations: The quantity of clinical and demographic metadata differed by source and by participant and was supplied without curation.

The sequence was collected from a man in his sixties who had recovered from COVID-19. The sample was PBMCs or T cells enriched from blood (not recorded which). The receptor chain draws on TRBV5-5 and TRBJ1-4; 7 bases in the junction line up with TRBD1. The CDR3 protein: CASSETGHRAEKLFF. The DNA is as follows: TGTGCCAGCAGCGAGACAGGGCATAGGGCTGAAAAACTGTTTTTT. Full variable domain (CDR3 extended with the reference TRBV5-5 and TRBJ1-4 proteins): DAGVTQSPTHLIKTRGQQVTLRCSPISGHKSVSWYQQVLGQGPQFIFQYYEKEERGRGNFPDRFSARQFPNYSSELNVNALLLGDSALYLCASSETGHRAEKLFFGSGTQLSVL.